One sample yielded the 5 T cell receptor beta chains listed below, sequenced in a study of cytomegalovirus exposure and HLA in healthy donors. The PCR was carried out with 60 Vbeta primers and 13 Jbeta primers. TCRdb's copy holds only in-frame clones and misses some; the assay was immunoSEQ multiplex PCR. The data contain 180,000 or so clones, approximately 86% of them seen just once; the ten biggest clones take up around 1.5%. Input material: PBMCs. The receptors come from a male donor in good health and CMV-seronegative.

This clone appeared a few times. V is TRBV10-3 and J is TRBJ2-3; 8 nucleotides match TRBD2. The J segment lost 1 base and the V segment lost 5 bases, leaving 5 bases of the junction unmatched. The CDR3 sequence is 15 residues long. Per the germline V gene, CDR1 is ENHRY and CDR2 is SYGVKD. The CDR3 is CAISRGAGGTDTQYF. CDR3 DNA sequence: TGTGCCATCAGTAGGGGAGCGGGGGGCACAGATACGCAGTATTTT.

CDR3 DNA sequence: TGCAGCGACAGGGGGCGAACTGAAGCTTTCTTT. Amino acid sequence: CSDRGRTEAFF. The V gene is TRBV29-1, the J gene TRBJ1-1; 9 bases are shared with TRBD1. The germline gives CDR1 SQVTM, CDR2 ANQGSEA. This CDR3 is built from 11 residues. The V gene end was trimmed by 7 bases and the J gene end by 5 bases; junction bases not matched to a gene: 2.

The sample holds one count of this clone. The CDR3 here is CSARRGPEAFF. CDR3 nucleotide sequence: TGCAGTGCTAGAAGGGGGCCTGAAGCTTTCTTT. The V call is TRBV20-1, the J call TRBJ1-1, with TRBD1 identical over 7 bases. V dropped 2 bases and J dropped 6; count of bases not matched to a gene: 0. CDR1 is DFQATT and CDR2 is SNEGSKA in the germline V gene (reference sequence). This CDR3 is 11 amino acids long.

The gene calls are TRBV27 and TRBJ2-6, with D possibly being TRBD2 (6 bases). CDR3 length equals 17 residues. Per germline, CDR1 MNHEY and CDR2 SMNVEV (reference sequence). The V end was cut by 5 bases, the J end by 1 base, with 15 bases between. CDR3 sequence: CASSTGSPRSGANVLTF. In DNA, the CDR3 is TGTGCCAGCAGTACCGGGAGCCCAAGGTCTGGGGCCAACGTCCTGACTTTC.

The chain is built from TRBV11-1 and TRBJ1-2, with D possibly TRBD1 on 5 matching bases. The CDR3 has 15 residues. Germline assignment: CDR1 SGHAT and CDR2 FQDESV (reference sequence). V lost 2 bases to trimming and J lost 4 bases, with 14 bases between them. The CDR3 DNA is TGTGCCAGCAGCTTAAGAGGAGGAGGGACCTATGGCTACACCTTC. This sequence encodes CASSLRGGGTYGYTF.